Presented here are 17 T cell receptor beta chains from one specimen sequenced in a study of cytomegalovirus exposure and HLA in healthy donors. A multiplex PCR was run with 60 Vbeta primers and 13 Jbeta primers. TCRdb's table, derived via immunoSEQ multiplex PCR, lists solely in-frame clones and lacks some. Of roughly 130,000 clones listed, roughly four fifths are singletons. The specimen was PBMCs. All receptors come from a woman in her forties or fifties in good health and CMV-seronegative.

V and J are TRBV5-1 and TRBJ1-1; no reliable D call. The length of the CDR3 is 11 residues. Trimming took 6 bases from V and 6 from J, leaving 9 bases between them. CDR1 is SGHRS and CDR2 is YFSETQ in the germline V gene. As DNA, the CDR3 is TGCGCCAGCAAATCAGCGTCTGAAGCTTTCTTT. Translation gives CASKSASEAFF.

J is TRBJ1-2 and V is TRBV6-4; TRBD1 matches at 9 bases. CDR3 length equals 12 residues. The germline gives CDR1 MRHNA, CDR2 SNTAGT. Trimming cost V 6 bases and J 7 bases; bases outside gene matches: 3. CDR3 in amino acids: CASSGTGSGYTF. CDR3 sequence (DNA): TGTGCCAGCAGCGGGACAGGGTCTGGCTACACCTTC.

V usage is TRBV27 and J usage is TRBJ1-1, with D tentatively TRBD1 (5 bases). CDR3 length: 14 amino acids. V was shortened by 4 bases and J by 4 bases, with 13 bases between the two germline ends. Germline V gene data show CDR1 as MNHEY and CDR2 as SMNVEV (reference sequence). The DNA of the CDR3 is TGTGCCAGCAGTTCGGACATCATCGGCACTGAAGCTTTCTTT. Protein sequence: CASSSDIIGTEAFF.

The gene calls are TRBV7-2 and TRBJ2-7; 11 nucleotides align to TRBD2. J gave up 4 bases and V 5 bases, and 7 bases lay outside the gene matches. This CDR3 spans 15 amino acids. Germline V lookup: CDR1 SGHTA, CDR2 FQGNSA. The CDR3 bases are TGTGCCAGCAGCGTAACTAGCGGGAGTACGTACGAGCAGTACTTC. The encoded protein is CASSVTSGSTYEQYF.

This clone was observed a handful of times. The CDR3 spells CASSLSDSYEQYF. The CDR3 DNA reads as TGTGCCAGCAGCTTAAGCGATAGTTACGAGCAGTACTTC. J is TRBJ2-7 and V is TRBV7-9; D gene uncertain. Trimming removed 2 bases at V and 4 bases at J, with 9 bases between. The CDR3 has 13 amino acids. CDR1 is SEHNR and CDR2 is FQNEAQ in the germline V gene (reference sequence).

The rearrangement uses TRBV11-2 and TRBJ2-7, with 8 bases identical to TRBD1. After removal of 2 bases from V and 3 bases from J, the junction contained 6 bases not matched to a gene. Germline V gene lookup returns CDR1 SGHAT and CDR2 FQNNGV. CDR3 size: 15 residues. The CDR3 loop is CASSLLGTGRYEQYV. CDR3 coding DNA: TGTGCCAGCAGCTTATTGGGGACAGGACGCTACGAGCAGTACGTC.

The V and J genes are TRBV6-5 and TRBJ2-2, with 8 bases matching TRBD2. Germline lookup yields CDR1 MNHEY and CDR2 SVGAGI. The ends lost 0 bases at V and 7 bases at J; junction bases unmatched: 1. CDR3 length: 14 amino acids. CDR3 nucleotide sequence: TGTGCCAGCAGTTACTCTAGCGGGAACGGGGAGCTGTTTTTT. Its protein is CASSYSSGNGELFF.

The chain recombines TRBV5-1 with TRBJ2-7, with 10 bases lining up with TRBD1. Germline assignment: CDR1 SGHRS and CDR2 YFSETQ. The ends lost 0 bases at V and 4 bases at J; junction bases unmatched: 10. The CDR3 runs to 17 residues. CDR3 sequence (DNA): TGCGCCAGCAGCTTGGAGGGACAGGGGATCGCGGTGTACGAGCAGTACTTC. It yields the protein CASSLEGQGIAVYEQYF. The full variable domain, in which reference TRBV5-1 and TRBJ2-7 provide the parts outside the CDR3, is KAGVTQTPRYLIKTRGQQVTLSCSPISGHRSVSWYQQTPGQGLQFLFEYFSETQRNKGNFPGRFSGRQFSNSRSEMNVSTLELGDSALYLCASSLEGQGIAVYEQYFGPGTRLTVT.

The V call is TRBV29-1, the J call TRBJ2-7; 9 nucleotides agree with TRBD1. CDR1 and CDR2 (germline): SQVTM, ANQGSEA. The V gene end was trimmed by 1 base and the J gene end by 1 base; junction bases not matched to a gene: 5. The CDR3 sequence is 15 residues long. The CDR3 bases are TGCAGCGTTGAAGTGGAGGACAGGGGTTCCTACGAGCAGTACTTC. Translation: CSVEVEDRGSYEQYF.

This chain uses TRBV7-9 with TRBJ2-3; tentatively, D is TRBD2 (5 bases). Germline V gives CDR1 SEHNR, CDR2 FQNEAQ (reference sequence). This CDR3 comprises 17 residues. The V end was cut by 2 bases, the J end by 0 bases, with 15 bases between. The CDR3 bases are TGTGCCAGCAGCTTAAGAGGGTCGGGCACCAGCACAGATACGCAGTATTTT. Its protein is CASSLRGSGTSTDTQYF.

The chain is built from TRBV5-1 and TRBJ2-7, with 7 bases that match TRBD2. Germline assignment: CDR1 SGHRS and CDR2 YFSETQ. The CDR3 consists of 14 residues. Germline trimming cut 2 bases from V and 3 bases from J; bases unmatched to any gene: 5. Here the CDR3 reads CASSFRGVGYEQYV. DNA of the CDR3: TGCGCCAGCAGCTTCCGGGGGGTGGGCTACGAGCAGTACGTC.

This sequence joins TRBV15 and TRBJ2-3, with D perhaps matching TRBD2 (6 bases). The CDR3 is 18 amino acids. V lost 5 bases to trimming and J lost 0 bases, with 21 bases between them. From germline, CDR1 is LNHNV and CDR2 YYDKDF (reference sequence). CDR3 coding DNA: TGTGCCACCAGCTCTGCATTCCTTAGCGGAACTAGCACAGATACGCAGTATTTT. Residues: CATSSAFLSGTSTDTQYF.

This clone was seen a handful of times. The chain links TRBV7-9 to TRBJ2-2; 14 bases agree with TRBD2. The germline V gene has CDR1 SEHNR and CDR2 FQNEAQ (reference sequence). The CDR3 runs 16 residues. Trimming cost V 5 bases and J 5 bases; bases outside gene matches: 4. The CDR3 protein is CASSPGLAGATGELFF. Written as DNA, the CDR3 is TGTGCCAGCAGCCCGGGACTAGCGGGAGCTACCGGGGAGCTGTTTTTT.

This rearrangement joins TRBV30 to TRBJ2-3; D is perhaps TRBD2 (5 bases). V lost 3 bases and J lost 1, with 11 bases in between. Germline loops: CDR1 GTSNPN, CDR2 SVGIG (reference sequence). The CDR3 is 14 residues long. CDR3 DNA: TGTGCCTGGAGGAGGGATGTGGGCACAGATACGCAGTATTTT. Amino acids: CAWRRDVGTDTQYF.

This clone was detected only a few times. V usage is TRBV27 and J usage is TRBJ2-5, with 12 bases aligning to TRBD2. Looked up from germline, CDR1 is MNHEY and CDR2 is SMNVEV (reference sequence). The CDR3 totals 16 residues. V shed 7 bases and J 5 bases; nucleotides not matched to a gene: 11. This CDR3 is CASKLAGGPREETQYF. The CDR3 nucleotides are TGTGCCAGCAAACTAGCGGGAGGCCCTAGGGAGGAGACCCAGTACTTC.

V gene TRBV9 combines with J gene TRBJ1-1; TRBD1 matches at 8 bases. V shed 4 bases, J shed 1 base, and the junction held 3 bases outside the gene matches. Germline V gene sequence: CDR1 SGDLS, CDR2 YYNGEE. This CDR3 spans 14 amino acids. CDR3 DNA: TGTGCCAGCAGCTCAGGGGGCGGGAACACTGAAGCTTTCTTT. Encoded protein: CASSSGGGNTEAFF.

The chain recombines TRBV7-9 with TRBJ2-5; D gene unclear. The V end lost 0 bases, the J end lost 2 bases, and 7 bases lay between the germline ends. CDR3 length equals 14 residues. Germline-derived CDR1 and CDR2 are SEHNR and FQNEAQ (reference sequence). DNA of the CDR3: TGTGCCAGCAGCTTAGCGGCCGCTCAAGAGACCCAGTACTTC. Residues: CASSLAAAQETQYF.